These 19 T cell receptor beta chains originate from one sample sequenced in a study of blood T cell repertoires in COVID-19. Profiled with immunoSEQ multiplex PCR; TCRdb holds only in-frame clones, not every one. The data contain around 140,000 clones, nearly 85% of them seen just once; the ten biggest clones take up 3.5% to 5%. Input material: PBMCs or T cells enriched from blood (not recorded which). These TCRs come from a man aged 45-60 years in a cohort exposed to, infected with or recovered from COVID-19 (not recorded which).

The rearrangement uses TRBV28 and TRBJ2-4; weak D call: TRBD1 (5 bases). The V end lost 2 bases, the J end lost 9 bases, and 17 bases lay between the germline ends. The germline CDR1 and CDR2 sequences are MDHEN and SYDVKM. This CDR3 is built from 15 residues. CDR3 bases: TGTGCCAGCAGTTTAGGGCCCGCAGGGTTGGCCATTCAGTACTTC. This sequence encodes CASSLGPAGLAIQYF.

This chain uses TRBV18 with TRBJ2-1, with TRBD2 matching over 8 bases. From germline, CDR1 is KGHSH and CDR2 LQKENI. After removal of 3 bases from V and 4 bases from J, the junction contained 8 bases not matched to a gene. The CDR3 runs to 16 residues. The DNA of the CDR3 is TGTGCCAGCTCACCGGTACTGGAGCGGGGGTACAATGAGCAGTTCTTC. It is translated as CASSPVLERGYNEQFF.

The CDR3: CASSIGASSYNEQFF. CDR3 DNA sequence: TGTGCCAGTAGTATAGGTGCCAGCTCCTACAATGAGCAGTTCTTC. The chain joins TRBV19 to TRBJ2-1; D unclear. Per the germline V gene, CDR1 is LNHDA and CDR2 is SQIVND (reference sequence). The V and J ends lost 1 base and 0 bases respectively, with 7 bases between them. This CDR3 has 15 amino acids.

The V call is TRBV27, the J call TRBJ1-3, with TRBD1 matching over 9 bases. The CDR3 consists of 13 residues. The germline gives CDR1 MNHEY, CDR2 SMNVEV (reference sequence). With V trimmed by 10 bases and J by 4 bases, 5 bases remained unmatched. CDR3 amino acids: CATGTGPGNTIYF. CDR3 DNA: TGTGCCACCGGGACAGGGCCAGGAAACACCATATATTTT.

The rearrangement links TRBV6-5 to TRBJ2-1; D is undetermined. Germline lookup yields CDR1 MNHEY and CDR2 SVGAGI. This CDR3 is built from 15 residues. V lost 7 bases, J lost 6 bases, and 19 bases lay in between. The CDR3 reads CASTLEEGISNEQFF. The CDR3 DNA is TGTGCCAGCACTCTAGAAGAAGGAATCTCCAATGAGCAGTTCTTC.

In DNA, the CDR3 is TGCAGTGCTAGTCAGGGGGACAATCAGCCCCAGCATTTT. It yields the protein CSASQGDNQPQHF. The chain joins TRBV20-1 to TRBJ1-5; 7 bases fit TRBD1. Trimming at V came to 3 bases and at J to 3 bases, leaving 2 bases not matched to a gene. This CDR3 region has 13 residues. Germline V gene sequence: CDR1 DFQATT, CDR2 SNEGSKA (reference sequence).

The J gene is TRBJ2-2, the V gene TRBV10-1; D possibly corresponds to TRBD1 (6 bases). The ends were cut back, 6 bases at V and 0 bases at J, with 8 bases in the middle. In germline, CDR1 is WNHNN, CDR2 SYGVQD (reference sequence). This CDR3 is built from 14 residues. The CDR3 sequence: CASSRGANTGELFF. CDR3 nucleotide sequence: TGCGCCAGCAGCAGGGGCGCGAACACCGGGGAGCTGTTTTTT.

The chain employs TRBV7-9 and TRBJ1-4; TRBD1 agrees at 9 bases. This CDR3 comprises 15 residues. Germline CDR1 SEHNR, CDR2 FQNEAQ (reference sequence). V dropped 1 base and J dropped 8; count of bases not matched to a gene: 5. The CDR3 here is CASSLEQGAGEKLFF. In nucleotides, the CDR3 is TGTGCCAGCAGCTTAGAACAGGGGGCGGGAGAAAAACTGTTTTTT.

CDR3 sequence (DNA): TGTGCCAGCTCACCCGGGAGCGAGCAGTACTTC. Its protein is CASSPGSEQYF. The rearrangement joins TRBV18 to TRBJ2-7, with TRBD2 as a possible D gene (6 bases). Trimming left V 3 bases short and J 6 bases short, with 6 bases between. Germline loops: CDR1 KGHSH, CDR2 LQKENI. This CDR3 region has 11 residues.

The chain couples TRBV10-1 to TRBJ1-1, with D unresolved. This CDR3 spans 12 amino acids. The V end was cut by 0 bases, the J end by 10 bases, with 9 bases between. CDR1 is WNHNN and CDR2 is SYGVQD in the germline V gene (reference sequence). The CDR3: CASSESGGRAFF. The CDR3 DNA sequence: TGCGCCAGCAGTGAGTCGGGCGGGCGAGCTTTCTTT.

This sequence joins TRBV10-3 and TRBJ1-1, with D perhaps TRBD1 (6 bases). This CDR3 comprises 16 residues. Germline V gene data show CDR1 as ENHRY and CDR2 as SYGVKD. The V end lost 2 bases, the J end lost 1 base, and 14 bases lay between the germline ends. The CDR3 spells CAISETGRGTNTEAFF. Here the CDR3 DNA reads TGTGCCATCAGTGAGACAGGCAGGGGTACGAACACTGAAGCTTTCTTT.

The rearrangement uses TRBV11-2 and TRBJ2-3; 8 nucleotides align to TRBD2. This CDR3 spans 16 amino acids. J lost 6 bases, V lost 3 bases, and 11 bases had no gene match. The V gene's germline CDR1 is SGHAT and CDR2 FQNNGV. For the CDR3, the DNA is TGTGCCAGCAGCTTTCGTAGGAGCGGGAGAGGGGATACGCAGTATTTT. Its translation is CASSFRRSGRGDTQYF.

This clone was seen once. The CDR3 protein is CASSPNRGSYEQYF. Written as DNA, the CDR3 is TGTGCCAGCAGTCCTAACAGGGGTTCCTACGAGCAGTACTTC. The chain has TRBV7-3 and TRBJ2-7; 7 bases are a match to TRBD1. Germline trimming cut 6 bases from V and 1 base from J; bases unmatched to any gene: 6. CDR3 length: 14 amino acids. Germline CDR1 is SGHTA and CDR2 is FQGTGA.

This chain links TRBV24-1 with TRBJ2-1, with TRBD1 matching 9 bases. The J segment lost 10 bases and the V segment lost 0 bases, leaving 9 bases of the junction unmatched. Per germline, CDR1 KGHDR and CDR2 SFDVKD. This CDR3 has 16 residues. CDR3 DNA sequence: TGTGCCACCAGTGATTTGTTGGGACAGGGTAAGGTCGAGCAGTTCTTC. Protein: CATSDLLGQGKVEQFF.

The rearrangement links TRBV28 to TRBJ1-4; D gene ambiguous. V lost 7 bases and J 6 bases, leaving 9 bases between the germline ends. CDR3 length equals 12 residues. Germline CDR1 is MDHEN and CDR2 is SYDVKM. The CDR3 loop reads CASNRGYEKLFF. Here the CDR3 DNA reads TGTGCCAGCAACCGGGGTTATGAAAAACTGTTTTTT.

The chain uses TRBV28 and TRBJ2-2; 10 bases fit TRBD2. The ends lost 5 bases at V and 4 bases at J; junction bases unmatched: 7. The CDR3 is made up of 16 amino acids. In germline, CDR1 is MDHEN, CDR2 SYDVKM. The chain's CDR3 is CASSPPSGGVTGELFF. Written as DNA, the CDR3 is TGTGCCAGCAGTCCCCCAAGCGGGGGGGTCACCGGGGAGCTGTTTTTT. Drawing the rest from reference TRBV28 and TRBJ2-2, the complete variable domain is DVKVTQSSRYLVKRTGEKVFLECVQDMDHENMFWYRQDPGLGLRLIYFSYDVKMKEKGDIPEGYSVSREKKERFSLILESASTNQTSMYLCASSPPSGGVTGELFFGEGSRLTVL.

The rearrangement links TRBV4-1 to TRBJ2-3; maybe TRBD2 (6 bases). CDR3 length equals 14 residues. Germline-derived CDR1 and CDR2 are MGHRA and YSYEKL. V lost 4 bases and J lost 3, with 11 bases in between. CDR3 DNA: TGCGCCAGCAGCCTGCGGGGTGGGACAGATACGCAGTATTTT. Its translation: CASSLRGGTDTQYF.

The gene calls are TRBV18 and TRBJ1-5, with D maybe TRBD1 (6 bases). There are 17 residues in the CDR3. Germline CDR1 is KGHSH and CDR2 is LQKENI. With 2 bases removed from V and 2 bases from J, the gap between germline ends came to 16 bases. In DNA, the CDR3 is TGTGCCAGCTCACCATTTCCAGGGGCTTCGGGCAATCAGCCCCAGCATTTT. Its protein product is CASSPFPGASGNQPQHF. Based on the CDR3 plus reference TRBV18 and TRBJ1-5, the full variable domain is NAGVMQNPRHLVRRRGQEARLRCSPMKGHSHVYWYRQLPEEGLKFMVYLQKENIIDESGMPKERFSAEFPKEGPSILRIQQVVRGDSAAYFCASSPFPGASGNQPQHFGDGTRLSIL.

The rearrangement joins TRBV5-4 to TRBJ2-1; 12 bases are a match to TRBD2. The germline V gene encodes CDR1 SGHNT and CDR2 YYREEE (reference sequence). With V trimmed by 4 bases and J by 4 bases, 3 bases remained unmatched. This CDR3 is 15 amino acids long. For the CDR3, the DNA is TGTGCCAGCAGCCCGGGACTAGCGGGTTACAATGAGCAGTTCTTC. It specifies CASSPGLAGYNEQFF.